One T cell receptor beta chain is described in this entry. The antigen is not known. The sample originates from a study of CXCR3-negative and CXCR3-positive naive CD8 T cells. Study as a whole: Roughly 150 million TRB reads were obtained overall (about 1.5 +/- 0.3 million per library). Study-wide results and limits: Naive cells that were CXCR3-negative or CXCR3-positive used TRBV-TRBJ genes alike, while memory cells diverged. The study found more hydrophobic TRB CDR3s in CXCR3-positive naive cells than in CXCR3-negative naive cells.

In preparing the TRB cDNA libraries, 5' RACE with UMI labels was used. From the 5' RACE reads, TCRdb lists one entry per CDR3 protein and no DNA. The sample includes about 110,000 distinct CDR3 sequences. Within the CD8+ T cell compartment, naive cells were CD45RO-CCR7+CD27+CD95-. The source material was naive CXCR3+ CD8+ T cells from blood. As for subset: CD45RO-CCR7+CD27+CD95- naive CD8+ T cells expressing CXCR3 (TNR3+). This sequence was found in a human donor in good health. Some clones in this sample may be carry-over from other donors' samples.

CDR3 in amino acids: CSARDRGQTSGALTGELFF. This rearrangement joins TRBV20-1 to TRBJ2-2; TCRdb returns TRBD2, unconfirmable since there is no DNA. CDR1 and CDR2 from the germline V gene are DFQATT and SNEGSKA (reference sequence). This CDR3 spans 19 amino acids.